The sequence of this T cell receptor beta chain was determined in a study of post-analysis software for immune sequencing data. Study-level findings and limits: Among roughly 5 TRBV segments more frequent in patients than controls were TRBV5-6, TRBV5-1 and TRBV20-1. Multiple sclerosis was associated with a significant reduction in normalized Chao1 diversity relative to controls. Clustering by F measure revealed strong co-clustering among samples prepared together in one batch.

Unique molecular identifiers tagged the TCR beta cDNA libraries. Roughly 470,000 cDNA molecules came from around 1 to 10 million T cells. Each CDR3 protein gets one entry after TCRdb re-called the PCR reads with MiXCR. Here the sample spans 380,000 or so distinct CDR3 sequences, approximately 38% being singletons. This clonotype was observed a few times. Its antigen is currently unknown. Trimming removed 6 bases at V and 1 base at J, with 15 bases between. Germline V CDR1 and CDR2: MNHEY, SVGEGT. The CDR3 covers 15 residues. This receptor was obtained from a girl aged 10-17 years with multiple sclerosis. This sequence joins TRBV6-2 or TRBV6-3 and TRBJ1-1, with D maybe TRBD1 (5 bases). The sequenced sample was blood. The CDR3 DNA reads TGTGCCAGCAGCCCCCTGGGCAGGGCGAACACTGAAGCTTTCTTT. This codes for CASSPLGRANTEAFF.